This T cell receptor (beta chain) was retrieved from a study of OX40 agonist ivuxolimab in advanced cancers. The overall study: Dose-escalation patients were diagnosed with hepatocellular carcinoma, melanoma, renal cell cancer or head and neck cancer. Under the entry rules, prior anti-PD-1, anti-PD-L1 or anti-CTLA-4 therapy was allowed, and around 40% had some. Males comprised 70% to 90% of the group, whose mean age was about 61 years (range about 20 to 79). Whole-study findings and limits: Nonresponders, in some cases, also had low normalized T-cell clonal expansion.

As to this clone: Its antigen is not identified.

Repertoires were generated with immunoSEQ multiplex PCR, while TCRdb's copy carries only in-frame clones and drops some. The table has some 13,000 clones, around 93% seen once. Per germline, CDR1 SNHLY and CDR2 FYNNEI. This CDR3 comprises 13 residues. Trimming removed 0 bases from V and 3 bases from J, with 6 bases in between. The genes are TRBV2 and TRBJ2-7; no clear D gene. Sequences were derived from CD4+ or CD8+ T cells sorted from blood, sampled in a trial of the OX40 agonist ivuxolimab. The receptor comes from an adult with an advanced solid tumor such as melanoma, head and neck, liver or kidney cancer. The CDR3 reads CASSEATGYEQYF. CDR3 bases: TGTGCCAGCAGTGAAGCGACGGGCTACGAGCAGTACTTC.